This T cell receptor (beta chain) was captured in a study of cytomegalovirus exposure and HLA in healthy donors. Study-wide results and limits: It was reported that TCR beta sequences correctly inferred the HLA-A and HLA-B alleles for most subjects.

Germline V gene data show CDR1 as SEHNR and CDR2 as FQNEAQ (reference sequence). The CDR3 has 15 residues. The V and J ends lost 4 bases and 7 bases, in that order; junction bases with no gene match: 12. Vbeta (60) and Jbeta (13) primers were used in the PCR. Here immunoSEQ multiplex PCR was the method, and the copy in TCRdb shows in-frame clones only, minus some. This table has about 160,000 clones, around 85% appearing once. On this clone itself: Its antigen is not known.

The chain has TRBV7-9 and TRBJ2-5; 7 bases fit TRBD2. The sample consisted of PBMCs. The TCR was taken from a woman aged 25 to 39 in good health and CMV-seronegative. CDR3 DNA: TGTGCCAGCAGCTCGTTGACTAGCAAGTACCGGACCCAGTACTTC. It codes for CASSSLTSKYRTQYF. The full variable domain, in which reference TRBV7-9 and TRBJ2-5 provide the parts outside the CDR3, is DTGVSQNPRHKITKRGQNVTFRCDPISEHNRLYWYRQTLGQGPEFLTYFQNEAQLEKSRLLSDRFSAERPKGSFSTLEIQRTEQGDSAMYLCASSSLTSKYRTQYFGPGTRLLVL.